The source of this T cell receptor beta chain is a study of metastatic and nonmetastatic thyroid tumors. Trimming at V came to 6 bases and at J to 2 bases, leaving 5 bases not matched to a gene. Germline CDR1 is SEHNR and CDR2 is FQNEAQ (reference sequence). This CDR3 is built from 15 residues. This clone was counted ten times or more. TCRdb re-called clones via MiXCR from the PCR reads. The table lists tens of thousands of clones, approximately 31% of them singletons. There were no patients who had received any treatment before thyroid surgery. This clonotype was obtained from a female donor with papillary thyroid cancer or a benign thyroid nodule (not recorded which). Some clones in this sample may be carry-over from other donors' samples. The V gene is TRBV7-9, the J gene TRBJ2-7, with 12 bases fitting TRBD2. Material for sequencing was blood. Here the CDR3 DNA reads TGTGCCAGCAGAAGGACTAGCGGGGTCGCCTACGAGCAGTACTTC. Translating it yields CASRRTSGVAYEQYF. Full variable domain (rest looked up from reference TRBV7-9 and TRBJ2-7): DTGVSQNPRHKITKRGQNVTFRCDPISEHNRLYWYRQTLGQGPEFLTYFQNEAQLEKSRLLSDRFSAERPKGSFSTLEIQRTEQGDSAMYLCASRRTSGVAYEQYFGPGTRLTVT.